These T cell receptor beta chains were read from a single sample in a study of control samples from healthy donors and cancer patients. Measured with immunoSEQ multiplex PCR; TCRdb has only the in-frame clones, and not every one. This sample carries approximately 82,000 clones, roughly 86% of them seen once, and the ten largest clones take more than 15%. Sequences were obtained from blood. These receptors all come from a man in his fifties in good health. The CDR3 runs from the conserved cysteine through the conserved F or W. A D gene is named only where the DNA matches it firmly. A row's size may be missing; if present it is once, few, many or a size class.

>TRBV7-3|TRBJ1-3|NA|NA
CASSPQATSGNTIYF
TGTGCCAGCAGCCCACAGGCGACCTCTGGAAACACCATATATTTT
>TRBV10-2|TRBJ2-5|NA|NA
CASMDPGETQYF
TGCGCCAGCATGGATCCGGGGGAGACCCAGTACTTC
>TRBV15|TRBJ2-5|NA|TRBD2
CATSRGGGFETQYF
TGTGCCACCAGCAGAGGGGGGGGGTTTGAGACCCAGTACTTC
>TRBV13|TRBJ1-1|once|NA
CASSPGPKPTEAFF
TGTGCCAGCAGCCCAGGACCGAAGCCCACTGAAGCTTTCTTT
>TRBV12-3/TRBV12-4|TRBJ1-2|once|TRBD1
CASSTYRDSFF
TGTGCCAGCAGTACATACCGGGACAGCTTCTTC
>TRBV6-5|TRBJ2-7|NA|TRBD1
CASKLDRAKWEQYF
TGTGCCAGCAAGCTCGACAGGGCTAAATGGGAGCAGTACTTC
>TRBV9|TRBJ2-5|NA|TRBD1
CASSFPQTGGQETQYF
TGTGCCAGCAGCTTTCCTCAGACAGGGGGACAAGAGACCCAGTACTTC
>TRBV5-1|TRBJ2-1|NA|TRBD2
CASSGLAGANEQFF
TGCGCCAGCAGTGGGCTAGCGGGAGCTAATGAGCAGTTCTTC
>TRBV6-5|TRBJ1-6|few|NA
CASSYFRPYNSPLHF
TGTGCCAGCAGTTATTTCAGGCCTTATAATTCACCCCTCCACTTT
>TRBV6-2/TRBV6-3|TRBJ1-3|NA|NA
CASSPSSGNTIYF
TGTGCCAGCAGTCCGAGCTCTGGAAACACCATATATTTT
>TRBV7-2|TRBJ2-7|NA|NA
CASSLDGGATYEQYF
TGTGCCAGCAGCTTAGATGGCGGGGCGACCTACGAGCAGTACTTC
>TRBV19|TRBJ1-5|NA|NA
CASSIGQGFQPQHF
TGTGCCAGTAGTATAGGGCAGGGCTTTCAGCCCCAGCATTTT
>TRBV7-6|TRBJ1-5|NA|NA
CASSLVGGSNQPQHF
TGTGCCAGCAGCTTAGTGGGGGGTAGCAATCAGCCCCAGCATTTT
>TRBV9|TRBJ2-3|NA|TRBD2
CASSVATSGGMGTQYF
TGTGCCAGCAGCGTTGCGACTAGCGGGGGGATGGGTACGCAGTATTTT
>TRBV30|TRBJ1-6|NA|NA
CAWTGTSTNSPLHF
TGTGCCTGGACCGGGACCTCCACGAATTCACCCCTCCACTTT
>TRBV27|TRBJ1-6|once|NA
CASRTWDSPLHF
TGTGCCAGCAGAACGTGGGATTCACCCCTCCACTTT
>TRBV5-6|TRBJ2-7|NA|NA
CASSLGQSYEQYF
TGTGCCAGCAGCTTGGGGCAGAGCTACGAGCAGTACTTC
>TRBV9|TRBJ2-3|few|TRBD2
CASSVPSGNADTQYF
TGTGCCAGCAGCGTACCCAGCGGGAATGCAGATACGCAGTATTTT
>TRBV7-2|TRBJ1-5|NA|NA
CASSLASTGYGQPQHF
TGTGCCAGCAGCTTAGCTTCTACAGGGTACGGTCAGCCCCAGCATTTT
>TRBV4-1|TRBJ1-2|NA|TRBD1
CASSDDRGYGYTF
TGCGCCAGCAGCGACGACAGGGGCTATGGCTACACCTTC
>TRBV19|TRBJ1-5|NA|TRBD1
CASGTGYGNQPQHF
TGTGCCAGTGGGACAGGGTATGGGAATCAGCCCCAGCATTTT
>TRBV7-2|TRBJ2-3|NA|NA
CASTVGGKDTQYF
TGTGCCAGCACGGTCGGGGGTAAAGATACGCAGTATTTT
>TRBV19|TRBJ1-4|NA|TRBD1
CASRDRENEKLFF
TGTGCCAGTAGGGACAGGGAAAATGAAAAACTGTTTTTT
>TRBV2|TRBJ2-5|NA|NA
CASRQSTQYF
TGTGCCAGCAGGCAATCGACCCAGTACTTC
>TRBV18|TRBJ2-1|NA|NA
CASSLSSGSSYNEQFF
TGTGCCAGCTCACTAAGTTCAGGGAGCTCCTACAATGAGCAGTTCTTC
>TRBV7-2|TRBJ2-3|NA|TRBD2
CASSPRIRAGSSTDTQYF
TGTGCCAGCAGCCCGCGGATAAGAGCGGGGTCTAGCACAGATACGCAGTATTTT
>TRBV5-5|TRBJ1-4|NA|NA
CASSPGPGEKLFF
TGTGCCAGCAGCCCAGGTCCCGGGGAAAAACTGTTTTTT
>TRBV19|TRBJ2-1|NA|NA
CASQDYNEQFF
TGTGCCAGCCAAGACTACAATGAGCAGTTCTTC
>TRBV27|TRBJ1-4|NA|NA
CASRPGIAANEKLFF
TGTGCCAGCAGGCCAGGGATTGCGGCTAATGAAAAACTGTTTTTT